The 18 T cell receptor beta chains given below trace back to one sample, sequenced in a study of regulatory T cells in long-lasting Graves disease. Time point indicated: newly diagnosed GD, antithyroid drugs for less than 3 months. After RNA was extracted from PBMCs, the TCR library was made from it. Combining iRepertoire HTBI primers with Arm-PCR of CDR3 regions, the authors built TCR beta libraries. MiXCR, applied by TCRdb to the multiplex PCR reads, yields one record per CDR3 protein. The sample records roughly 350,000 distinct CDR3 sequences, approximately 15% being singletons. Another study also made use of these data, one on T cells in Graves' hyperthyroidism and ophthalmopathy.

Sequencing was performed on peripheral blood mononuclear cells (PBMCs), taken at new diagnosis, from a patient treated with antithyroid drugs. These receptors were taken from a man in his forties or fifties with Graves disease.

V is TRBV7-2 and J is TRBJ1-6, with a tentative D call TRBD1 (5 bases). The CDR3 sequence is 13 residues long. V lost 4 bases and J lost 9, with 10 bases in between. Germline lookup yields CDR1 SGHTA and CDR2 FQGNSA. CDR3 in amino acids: CASSWPGSSPLHF. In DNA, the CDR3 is TGTGCCAGCAGCTGGCCAGGGTCTTCACCCCTCCACTTT.

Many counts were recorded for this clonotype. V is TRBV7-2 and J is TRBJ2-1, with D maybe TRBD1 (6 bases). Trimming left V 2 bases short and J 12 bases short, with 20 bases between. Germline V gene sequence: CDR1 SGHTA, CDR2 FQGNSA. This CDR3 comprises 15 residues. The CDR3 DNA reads TGTGCCAGCAGCTTACCTGGGACACGGTCCTTTTGGCAGTTCTTC. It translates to CASSLPGTRSFWQFF. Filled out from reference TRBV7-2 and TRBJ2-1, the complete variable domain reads GAGVSQSPSNKVTEKGKDVELRCDPISGHTALYWYRQSLGQGLEFLIYFQGNSAPDKSGLPSDRFSAERTGGSVSTLTIQRTQQEDSAVYLCASSLPGTRSFWQFFGPGTRLTVL.

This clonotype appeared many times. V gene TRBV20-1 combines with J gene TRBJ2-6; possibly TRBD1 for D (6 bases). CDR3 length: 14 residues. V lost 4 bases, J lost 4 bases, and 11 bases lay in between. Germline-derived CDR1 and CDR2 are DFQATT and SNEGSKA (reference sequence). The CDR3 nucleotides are TGCAGTGCTACCGGGACACCCGGGGCCAACGTCCTGACTTTC. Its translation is CSATGTPGANVLTF.

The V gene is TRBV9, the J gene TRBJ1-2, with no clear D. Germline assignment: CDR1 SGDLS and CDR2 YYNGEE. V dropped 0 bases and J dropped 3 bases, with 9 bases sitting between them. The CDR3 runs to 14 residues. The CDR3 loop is CASSVAGWDYGYTF. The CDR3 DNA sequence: TGTGCCAGCAGCGTAGCGGGTTGGGACTATGGCTACACCTTC.

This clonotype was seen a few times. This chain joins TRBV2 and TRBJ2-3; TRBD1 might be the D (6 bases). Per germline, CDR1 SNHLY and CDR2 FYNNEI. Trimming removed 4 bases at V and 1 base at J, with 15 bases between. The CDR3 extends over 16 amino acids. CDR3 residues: CASSGGQPRGTDTQYF. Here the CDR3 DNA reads TGTGCCAGCAGTGGAGGACAGCCTCGGGGCACAGATACGCAGTATTTT. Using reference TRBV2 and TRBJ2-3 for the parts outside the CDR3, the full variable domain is EPEVTQTPSHQVTQMGQEVILRCVPISNHLYFYWYRQILGQKVEFLVSFYNNEISEKSEIFDDQFSVERPDGSNFTLKIRSTKLEDSAMYFCASSGGQPRGTDTQYFGPGTRLTVL.

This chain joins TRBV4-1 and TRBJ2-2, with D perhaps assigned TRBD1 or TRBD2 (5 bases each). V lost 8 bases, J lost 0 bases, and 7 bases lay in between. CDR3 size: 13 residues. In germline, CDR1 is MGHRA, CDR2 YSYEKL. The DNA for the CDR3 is TGCGCCAGCCAGGGAGCGAACACCGGGGAGCTGTTTTTT. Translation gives CASQGANTGELFF.

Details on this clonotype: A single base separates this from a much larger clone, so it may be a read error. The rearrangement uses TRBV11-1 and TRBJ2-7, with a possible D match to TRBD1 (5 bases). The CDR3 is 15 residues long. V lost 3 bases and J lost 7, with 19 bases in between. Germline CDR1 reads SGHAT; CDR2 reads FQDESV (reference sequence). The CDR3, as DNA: TGTGCCAGCAGCTTTGGTTGGCAGGGTAACAATGAGCAGTACTTC. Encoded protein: CASSFGWQGNNEQYF.

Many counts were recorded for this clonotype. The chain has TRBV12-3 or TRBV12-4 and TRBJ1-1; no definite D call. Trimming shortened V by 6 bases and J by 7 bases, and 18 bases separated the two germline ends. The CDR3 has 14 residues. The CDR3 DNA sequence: TGTGCCAGCAGGCTGACGCCTAACAAGATTGAAGCTTTCTTT. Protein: CASRLTPNKIEAFF.

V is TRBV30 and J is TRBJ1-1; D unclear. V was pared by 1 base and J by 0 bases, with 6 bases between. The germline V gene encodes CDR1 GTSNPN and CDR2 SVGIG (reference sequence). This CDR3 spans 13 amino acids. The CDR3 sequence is CAWSEYMNTEAFF. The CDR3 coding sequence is TGTGCCTGGAGTGAGTACATGAACACTGAAGCTTTCTTT. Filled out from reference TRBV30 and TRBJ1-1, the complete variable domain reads SQTIHQWPATLVQPVGSPLSLECTVEGTSNPNLYWYRQAAGRGLQLLFYSVGIGQISSEVPQNLSASRPQDRQFILSSKKLLLSDSGFYLCAWSEYMNTEAFFGQGTRLTVV.

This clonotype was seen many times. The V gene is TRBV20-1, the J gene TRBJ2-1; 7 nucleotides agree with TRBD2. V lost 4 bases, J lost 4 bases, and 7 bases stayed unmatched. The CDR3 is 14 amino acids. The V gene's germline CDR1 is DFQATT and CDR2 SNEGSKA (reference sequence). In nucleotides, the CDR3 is TGCAGTGCTACCACACTGGGGGGGTACAATGAGCAGTTCTTC. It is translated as CSATTLGGYNEQFF.

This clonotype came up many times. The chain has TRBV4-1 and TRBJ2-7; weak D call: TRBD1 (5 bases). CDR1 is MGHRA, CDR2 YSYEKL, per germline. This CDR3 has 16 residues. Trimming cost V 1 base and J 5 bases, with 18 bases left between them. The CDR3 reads CASSQALAGFVHEQYF. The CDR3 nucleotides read TGCGCCAGCAGCCAAGCACTGGCAGGGTTCGTCCACGAGCAGTACTTC.

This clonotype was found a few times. The CDR3: CASNQGQLNTEAFF. The CDR3 nucleotides read TGTGCCAGCAACCAAGGACAGCTGAACACTGAAGCTTTCTTT. V is TRBV28 and J is TRBJ1-1, with a possible D match to TRBD1 (6 bases). V lost 7 bases, J lost 0 bases, and 12 bases lay in between. Germline V lookup: CDR1 MDHEN, CDR2 SYDVKM. There are 14 residues in the CDR3.

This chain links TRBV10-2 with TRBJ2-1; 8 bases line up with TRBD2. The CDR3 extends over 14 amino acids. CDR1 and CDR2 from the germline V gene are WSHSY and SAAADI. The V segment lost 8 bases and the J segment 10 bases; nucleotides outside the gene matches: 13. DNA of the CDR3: TGCGCCAGCCTAAGTGGGGGTAGCGGGATCGAGCAGTTCTTC. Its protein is CASLSGGSGIEQFF.

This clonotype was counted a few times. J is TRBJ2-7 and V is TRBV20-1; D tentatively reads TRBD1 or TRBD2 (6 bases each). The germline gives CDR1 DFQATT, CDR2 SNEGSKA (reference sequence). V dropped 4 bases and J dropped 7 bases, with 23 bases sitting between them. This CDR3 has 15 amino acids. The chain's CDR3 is CSAISPATGGGEQYF. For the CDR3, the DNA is TGCAGTGCTATAAGCCCGGCGACCGGGGGCGGGGAGCAGTACTTC.

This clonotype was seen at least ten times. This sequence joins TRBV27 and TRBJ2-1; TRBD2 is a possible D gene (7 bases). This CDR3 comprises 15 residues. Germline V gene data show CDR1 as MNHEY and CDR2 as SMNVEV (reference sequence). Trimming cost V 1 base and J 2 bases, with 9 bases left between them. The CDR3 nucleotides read TGTGCCAGCAGTTTATACGGGGGGCCCTACAATGAGCAGTTCTTC. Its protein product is CASSLYGGPYNEQFF.

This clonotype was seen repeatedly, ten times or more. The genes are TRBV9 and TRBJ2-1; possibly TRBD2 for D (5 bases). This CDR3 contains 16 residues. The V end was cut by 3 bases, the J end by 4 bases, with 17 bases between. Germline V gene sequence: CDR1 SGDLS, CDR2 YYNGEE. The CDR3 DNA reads TGTGCCAGCAGCGCTACGGGGAACCCGGTATACAATGAGCAGTTCTTC. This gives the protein CASSATGNPVYNEQFF.

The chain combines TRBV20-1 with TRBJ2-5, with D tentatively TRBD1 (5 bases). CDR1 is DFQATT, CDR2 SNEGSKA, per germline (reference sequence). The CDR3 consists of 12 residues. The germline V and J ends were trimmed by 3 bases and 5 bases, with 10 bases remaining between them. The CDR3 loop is CSARAGMETQYF. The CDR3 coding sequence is TGCAGTGCTAGGGCAGGGATGGAGACCCAGTACTTC.

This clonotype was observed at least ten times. In DNA, the CDR3 is TGCAGTGCCCACAATCCGACTAGCGGCAAAGAGACCCAGTACTTC. This sequence encodes CSAHNPTSGKETQYF. The chain has TRBV20-1 and TRBJ2-5; 9 bases map to TRBD2. V lost 6 bases, J lost 3 bases, and 11 bases stayed unmatched. Germline V CDR1 and CDR2: DFQATT, SNEGSKA (reference sequence). The CDR3 covers 15 residues.